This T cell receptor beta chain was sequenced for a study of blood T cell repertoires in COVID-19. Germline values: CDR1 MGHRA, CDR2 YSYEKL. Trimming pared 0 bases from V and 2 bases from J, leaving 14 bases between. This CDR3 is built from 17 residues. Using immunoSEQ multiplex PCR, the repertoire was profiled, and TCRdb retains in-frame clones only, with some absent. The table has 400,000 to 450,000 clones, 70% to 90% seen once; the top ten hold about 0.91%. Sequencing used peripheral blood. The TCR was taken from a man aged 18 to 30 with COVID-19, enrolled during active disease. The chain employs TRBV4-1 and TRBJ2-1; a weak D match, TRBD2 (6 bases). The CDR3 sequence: CASSQDTVAVAYNEQFF. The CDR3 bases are TGCGCCAGCAGCCAAGATACGGTAGCGGTCGCCTACAATGAGCAGTTCTTC.